One sample yielded the 10 T cell receptor beta chains listed below, sequenced in a study of T cell responses to AZD1222 COVID-19 vaccine. Only in-frame clones appear in the TCRdb table, and some are missing; sequencing was by immunoSEQ multiplex PCR. Of under 200,000 clones listed, approximately 95% are singletons. Sequencing used peripheral blood, obtained on day 0 of AZD1222 vaccination. The receptors here all came from an adult in good health.

This rearrangement joins TRBV6-5 to TRBJ1-2, with 7 bases fitting TRBD1. This CDR3 spans 14 amino acids. The germline CDR1 and CDR2 sequences are MNHEY and SVGAGI. V lost 7 bases, J lost 4 bases, and 9 bases stayed unmatched. CDR3 loop: CASIRGGQPYGYTF. CDR3 in DNA: TGTGCCAGCATCAGGGGGGGACAGCCCTATGGCTACACCTTC.

This chain's CDR3 is CASGRRGLQQFF. CDR3 DNA: TGTGCCAGCGGCCGGCGGGGACTACAGCAGTTCTTC. This chain joins TRBV11-3 and TRBJ2-1; 7 bases agree with TRBD2. Germline V gene data show CDR1 as SGHNT and CDR2 as YENEEA. The CDR3 loop spans 12 amino acids. V shed 8 bases and J 11 bases; nucleotides not matched to a gene: 9.

The chain combines TRBV7-8 with TRBJ2-5, with D uncertain. V lost 5 bases to trimming and J lost 1 base, with 11 bases between them. Germline V gives CDR1 SGHVS, CDR2 FQNEAQ. There are 14 residues in the CDR3. The CDR3 nucleotides read TGTGCCAGCAGCCGAGGTAGGGCCCAAGAGACCCAGTACTTC. This translates into CASSRGRAQETQYF. Full variable domain (missing parts from reference TRBV7-8 and TRBJ2-5): GAGVSQSPRYKVAKRGQDVALRCDPISGHVSLFWYQQALGQGPEFLTYFQNEAQLDKSGLPSDRFFAERPEGSVSTLKIQRTQQEDSAVYLCASSRGRAQETQYFGPGTRLLVL.

This chain uses TRBV27 with TRBJ1-1; no definite D call. This CDR3 spans 16 amino acids. Trimming pared 6 bases from V and 1 base from J, leaving 18 bases between. From germline, CDR1 is MNHEY and CDR2 SMNVEV (reference sequence). DNA for the CDR3: TGTGCCAGCAGCTACAGACGACGCGGCGGGAACACTGAAGCTTTCTTT. Its translation: CASSYRRRGGNTEAFF.

V is TRBV30 and J is TRBJ1-5; possible D gene TRBD1, 5 bases. V shed 0 bases and J shed 7 bases, with 13 bases lying between them. This CDR3 comprises 14 residues. Germline V CDR1 and CDR2: GTSNPN, SVGIG (reference sequence). The CDR3 spells CAWSVGVEGQPQHF. CDR3 in DNA: TGTGCCTGGAGTGTGGGGGTCGAGGGACAGCCCCAGCATTTT.

The chain carries TRBV29-1 and TRBJ2-3, with D maybe TRBD2 (7 bases). The length of the CDR3 is 16 residues. Germline CDR1 is SQVTM and CDR2 is ANQGSEA. V was shortened by 8 bases and J by 6 bases, with 27 bases between the two germline ends. CDR3 region: CSISPTRGAFHDTQYF. CDR3 in DNA: TGCAGCATCTCACCTACCCGGGGGGCCTTTCACGATACGCAGTATTTT.

The V call is TRBV10-2, the J call TRBJ2-3, with 7 bases that match TRBD2. With V trimmed by 8 bases and J by 1 base, 3 bases remained unmatched. Germline V CDR1 and CDR2: WSHSY, SAAADI. The CDR3 length is 13 residues. CDR3 nucleotides: TGCGCCAGCCGGGCGGGAGGCACAGATACGCAGTATTTT. Residues: CASRAGGTDTQYF.

V usage is TRBV29-1 and J usage is TRBJ1-1; no definite D call. Trimming shortened V by 5 bases and J by 4 bases, and 11 bases separated the two germline ends. Germline V lookup: CDR1 SQVTM, CDR2 ANQGSEA. This CDR3 is built from 12 residues. The CDR3 bases are TGCAGCGTTCACCAGATATCCACTGAAGCTTTCTTT. It translates to CSVHQISTEAFF.

This chain uses TRBV27 with TRBJ1-3; no reliable D call. CDR3 length: 12 residues. V was pared by 6 bases and J by 4 bases, with 7 bases between. Germline CDR1 reads MNHEY; CDR2 reads SMNVEV (reference sequence). The CDR3 DNA reads TGTGCCAGCAGGGGAGAGGGAAACACCATATATTTT. The encoded protein is CASRGEGNTIYF.

V usage is TRBV11-2 and J usage is TRBJ2-4; D might be TRBD1 or TRBD2, each matching 5 bases. The V end lost 5 bases, the J end lost 6 bases, and 14 bases lay between the germline ends. CDR1 and CDR2 (germline): SGHAT, FQNNGV. The CDR3 is made up of 14 amino acids. The CDR3 sequence is CASSPQVGGNIQYF. CDR3 coding DNA: TGTGCCAGCAGCCCACAGGTTGGAGGAAACATTCAGTACTTC.